What follows describes a single TCR beta chain. Its antigen is still unknown. No base quality information exists; no much larger clone differs at one position. The data stem from a study of immune heterogeneity within non-small cell lung tumors listed by TCRdb under 2018. Broadly, across the study: By histology, a few squamous cell carcinomas, 10 non-squamous carcinomas and 1 tumor not otherwise specified were included. TCR repertoire analysis included 55 to 65 tumor loci from 15 patients, whereas transcriptome data included only about 45 loci from about 13 patients. Binding of neoantigens to the HLA alleles of each patient was predicted with netMHCpan-3.0 for mutant peptides of 8 to 11 amino acids. To look at intratumoral immune heterogeneity, the study ran whole-exome sequencing, RNA-seq and TCR beta repertoire sequencing on several spatially distinct regions taken from every NSCLC tumor. The investigation overall reported the following: A moderate positive correlation (R 0.3 to 0.35), which was statistically significant, linked local T-cell repertoire clonality to local tumor mutational burden. Identical dominant CDR3B clonotypes recurred across loci within a patient, yet different tumor locations also harbored unique high-frequency clones. Individual patients mostly had different high-frequency TCR beta clonotypes.

The CDR3 runs 15 amino acids, cysteine and phenylalanine included. The kept DNA is CDR3 alone, 45 bases in frame from the first base. Trimming removed 8 bases from V and 3 bases from J, leaving 16 bases between the germline ends. Per the germline V gene, MNHNS is the CDR1 and SASEGT is the CDR2. The TCR template was genomic DNA extracted from bulk tumor tissue, and 600 ng of gDNA was amplified for each sample. During surgery, multiple biopsies were taken from each primary tumor and placed as far apart as possible within the tumor mass. The study cohort was described as untreated, and the patients were newly diagnosed NSCLC cases having curative surgery. The donors were about 14 patients with newly diagnosed non-small cell lung cancer who were having surgery with curative intent. Two independent pathologists examined the resected tumor masses. Only high-quality DNA and RNA samples were carried forward to sequencing.

The TCR beta CDR3 region was amplified with a multiplex PCR system whose first round of around 11 cycles used 32 V-gene forward primers and 13 J-gene reverse primers. First-round PCR used a QIAGEN Multiplex PCR Kit, and primer sequences were filed in Chinese patent CN105087789A. A second PCR round added Illumina universal primers using the Phusion High-Fidelity PCR Kit. The TCR libraries underwent paired-end sequencing with a read length of 151 bp on the Illumina HiSeq X Ten platform. In the authors' own workflow: Cutadapt was used to discard reads without multiplex PCR primers, PEAR merged the read pairs, and MiXCR with default settings called the CDR3 regions. Repertoire diversity was assessed by Shannon entropy, and clonality was calculated as one minus the Shannon entropy divided by the ln of the count of productive unique sequences. Clonotypes present at frequencies of at least 0.5% were defined as dominant or high-frequency T-cell clones. TCRdb reanalyzed the raw reads on its own, using fastp at Q25 for trimming and MiXCR for clone calling, and kept in-frame beta chains. CDR3 protein duplicates are merged, each entry listing the most common genes and DNA. For this entry, the V and J calls and clone size follow TCRdb and not the study's own pipeline. This sample holds about 3,500 distinct CDR3 sequences; around a quarter were observed only once. The top ten clonotypes cover around 12% of the sample.

The TCR originated in a man between 60 and 75 years old with non-small cell lung cancer. The rearrangement joined TRBV6-1 to TRBJ2-2; TRBD2 is a weak D gene call, 5 bases matching. The sample was lung tumor tissue. The DNA sequence is given as TGTGCCAGCGGCTCGAGGGTTAGGGACACCGGGGAGCTGTTTTTT. It codes for CASGSRVRDTGELFF.